The present entry profiles one T cell receptor (beta chain) with its context. Its antigen is currently unknown. The data are from a study of cytomegalovirus exposure and HLA in healthy donors. About the research overall: Some 85 million unique TCRs from HLA-typed donors were held in an early data release.

Study-level findings and limits: Later analysis showed TCR association rates varying by HLA locus, highest for DRB1 and lowest for HLA-C. According to a later analysis, most TCR beta chains associated with CMV appeared HLA-restricted. Researchers reportedly found TCR beta sequences accurately predicted most subjects' HLA-A and HLA-B alleles.

This CDR3 region has 16 residues. Per germline, CDR1 MDHEN and CDR2 SYDVKM. V lost 6 bases, J lost 7 bases, and 10 bases stayed unmatched. The PCR contained 60 Vbeta and 13 Jbeta primers. Data came from immunoSEQ multiplex PCR; TCRdb stores just in-frame clones and leaves some out. The sample contains roughly 120,000 clones, about four fifths of which appear only once. The TCR comes from a man aged 18 to 30 in good health and CMV-seronegative. The sample was PBMCs. The rearrangement joins TRBV28 to TRBJ2-2; the match to TRBD1 covers 11 bases. The CDR3 is CASRSGGTGGIGELFF. DNA for the CDR3: TGTGCCAGCAGGAGCGGGGGGACAGGGGGGATCGGGGAGCTGTTTTTT. Full variable domain (outside the CDR3, taken from reference TRBV28 and TRBJ2-2): DVKVTQSSRYLVKRTGEKVFLECVQDMDHENMFWYRQDPGLGLRLIYFSYDVKMKEKGDIPEGYSVSREKKERFSLILESASTNQTSMYLCASRSGGTGGIGELFFGEGSRLTVL.